This TCR beta chain derives from a study of blood T cell repertoires in COVID-19. The protocol was immunoSEQ multiplex PCR, while the TCRdb copy is restricted to in-frame clones and leaves out a portion. The sample has approximately 140,000 clones; 80% to 90% are singletons. Germline assignment: CDR1 LGHNA and CDR2 YSLEER. This CDR3 contains 15 residues. V was trimmed by 3 bases and J by 1 base, leaving 11 bases between them. What was sequenced was peripheral blood. This TCR was recovered from a man younger than 35 with COVID-19, enrolled during active disease. The chain carries TRBV4-3 and TRBJ2-3; weak D call: TRBD1 (6 bases). CDR3 in DNA: TGCGCCAGCAGCCAGGGGGCAGGGCGCACAGATACGCAGTATTTT. It yields the protein CASSQGAGRTDTQYF.